Below are 30 T cell receptor beta chains sequenced from a single sample in a study of blood T cell repertoires in COVID-19. Assay: immunoSEQ multiplex PCR; the TCRdb copy retains only in-frame clones and omits some. The sample consists of 100,000 to 150,000 clones, around four fifths of them appearing once. Sequenced: peripheral blood. Receptors originate from a man aged 80 or over with active or convalescent COVID-19.

The chain uses TRBV2 and TRBJ2-7; D might be TRBD1 (5 bases). Trimming pared 4 bases from V and 1 base from J, leaving 11 bases between. The CDR3 consists of 14 residues. Germline V gene data show CDR1 as SNHLY and CDR2 as FYNNEI. The CDR3 region is CASSVQGISYEQYF. In DNA form, the CDR3 reads TGTGCCAGCAGTGTCCAGGGTATTTCCTACGAGCAGTACTTC.

V is TRBV4-3 and J is TRBJ1-1; 8 nucleotides agree with TRBD1. The V segment lost 3 bases and the J segment 7 bases; nucleotides outside the gene matches: 13. CDR1 and CDR2 (germline): LGHNA, YSLEER. This CDR3 is 16 amino acids long. In DNA form, the CDR3 reads TGCGCCAGCAGCCAGCTCTTGACAGGGGCCCAGGGTGAAGCTTTCTTT. The encoded protein is CASSQLLTGAQGEAFF.

DNA for the CDR3: TGTGCCAGTAGTATATCGGAGGGAACCAATGAGCAGTTCTTC. This sequence encodes CASSISEGTNEQFF. The chain combines TRBV19 with TRBJ2-1; D is possibly TRBD2 (6 bases). The CDR3 contains 14 residues. In germline, CDR1 is LNHDA, CDR2 SQIVND (reference sequence). Trimming pared 2 bases from V and 6 bases from J, leaving 11 bases between. Using reference TRBV19 and TRBJ2-1 for the parts outside the CDR3, the full variable domain is DGGITQSPKYLFRKEGQNVTLSCEQNLNHDAMYWYRQDPGQGLRLIYYSQIVNDFQKGDIAEGYSVSREKKESFPLTVTSAQKNPTAFYLCASSISEGTNEQFFGPGTRLTVL.

The V call is TRBV5-1, the J call TRBJ2-1; D not resolved. CDR1 is SGHRS, CDR2 YFSETQ, per germline. V lost 0 bases to trimming and J lost 5 bases, with 21 bases between them. This CDR3 comprises 18 residues. CDR3 loop: CASSLAYLLPTGHNEQFF. Here the CDR3 DNA reads TGCGCCAGCAGCTTGGCCTATTTATTGCCTACTGGGCACAATGAGCAGTTCTTC.

The chain joins TRBV28 to TRBJ1-4; maybe TRBD1 (6 bases). V was clipped by 2 bases and J by 7 bases, with 14 bases between them. The CDR3 is 15 residues long. From germline, CDR1 is MDHEN and CDR2 SYDVKM. The CDR3 here is CASSLRPGAGEKLFF. The CDR3 nucleotides read TGTGCCAGCAGTTTAAGACCAGGGGCTGGTGAAAAACTGTTTTTT.

Here the CDR3 DNA reads TGTGCCAGCAGCTTTAGAACTATGGACAGGGCTGGGCCTGGAAACACCATATATTTT. This gives the protein CASSFRTMDRAGPGNTIYF. The V and J genes are TRBV7-9 and TRBJ1-3; 8 bases match TRBD1. Germline V gene lookup returns CDR1 SEHNR and CDR2 FQNEAQ (reference sequence). The CDR3 is 19 residues long. V lost 3 bases to trimming and J lost 2 bases; unmatched junction nucleotides: 15.

The chain recombines TRBV19 with TRBJ2-7, with 8 nucleotides matching TRBD1. The CDR3 consists of 14 residues. Germline V gene lookup returns CDR1 LNHDA and CDR2 SQIVND (reference sequence). V lost 6 bases to trimming and J lost 0 bases; unmatched junction nucleotides: 4. The CDR3 nucleotides are TGTGCCAGTAGCCGACAGGGGATCTCCTACGAGCAGTACTTC. As protein: CASSRQGISYEQYF.

This clone was counted a single time. This rearrangement joins TRBV9 to TRBJ2-7; 7 bases are a match to TRBD1. The V segment lost 3 bases and the J segment 3 bases; nucleotides outside the gene matches: 3. Germline-derived CDR1 and CDR2 are SGDLS and YYNGEE. The CDR3 loop spans 13 amino acids. CDR3 DNA sequence: TGTGCCAGCAGCGGTGGGACAGACTACGAGCAGTACTTC. Amino acids: CASSGGTDYEQYF.

The V gene is TRBV11-1, the J gene TRBJ2-7; maybe TRBD2 (5 bases). The V end was cut by 3 bases, the J end by 3 bases, with 9 bases between. CDR1 is SGHAT, CDR2 FQDESV, per germline (reference sequence). This CDR3 contains 13 residues. CDR3 sequence: CASSLAGLYEQYF. The CDR3 DNA is TGTGCCAGCAGCTTGGCCGGACTCTACGAGCAGTACTTC.

This clone was seen only a few times. The chain has TRBV4-1 and TRBJ1-2, with 8 positions matching TRBD1. V dropped 0 bases and J dropped 8; count of bases not matched to a gene: 8. This CDR3 spans 15 amino acids. Germline V CDR1 and CDR2: MGHRA, YSYEKL. The CDR3: CASSQDRGQGKGYTF. CDR3 in DNA: TGCGCCAGCAGCCAAGATCGAGGACAGGGTAAGGGCTACACCTTC.

The chain combines TRBV4-1 with TRBJ2-7; 9 positions match TRBD1. This CDR3 has 19 residues. V dropped 2 bases and J dropped 1; count of bases not matched to a gene: 15. Looked up from germline, CDR1 is MGHRA and CDR2 is YSYEKL. In DNA, the CDR3 is TGCGCCAGCAGCCAATCCACTGGGACAGGGAGATTCGGATCCTACGAGCAGTACTTC. The encoded protein is CASSQSTGTGRFGSYEQYF.

This rearrangement joins TRBV7-9 to TRBJ1-3; D uncertain. The V gene's germline CDR1 is SEHNR and CDR2 FQNEAQ (reference sequence). The CDR3 has 14 amino acids. The V end was cut by 5 bases, the J end by 1 base, with 9 bases between. Written as DNA, the CDR3 is TGTGCCAGCAGCCGCCCTGAGTCTGGAAACACCATATATTTT. This gives the protein CASSRPESGNTIYF. Supplemented by reference TRBV7-9 and TRBJ1-3, the full variable domain reads DTGVSQNPRHKITKRGQNVTFRCDPISEHNRLYWYRQTLGQGPEFLTYFQNEAQLEKSRLLSDRFSAERPKGSFSTLEIQRTEQGDSAMYLCASSRPESGNTIYFGEGSWLTVV.

This chain links TRBV6-6 with TRBJ1-1, with D perhaps matching TRBD1 (6 bases). Deletions cut 6 bases from V and 6 bases from J, with 20 bases between. CDR3 length: 15 residues. Germline assignment: CDR1 MNHNY and CDR2 SVGAGI (reference sequence). The CDR3 reads CASSSHQGGGPEAFF. The CDR3 bases are TGTGCCAGCAGCTCACACCAAGGGGGGGGGCCTGAAGCTTTCTTT.

CDR3 DNA sequence: TGCGCCAGCAGCCAAGAAAGCGGGGGAGCCAAAAACATTCAGTACTTC. Amino acids: CASSQESGGAKNIQYF. The chain employs TRBV4-1 and TRBJ2-4, with TRBD2 matching over 8 bases. Germline loops: CDR1 MGHRA, CDR2 YSYEKL. V was pared by 0 bases and J by 0 bases, with 1 base of the junction left unmatched. The CDR3 loop spans 16 amino acids.

This chain joins TRBV6-2 or TRBV6-3 and TRBJ1-2, with a weak D call TRBD1 (5 bases). The CDR3 spans 12 residues. Germline V CDR1 and CDR2: MNHEY, SVGEGT. Trimming left V 5 bases short and J 8 bases short, with 12 bases between. CDR3 nucleotide sequence: TGTGCCAGCAGTCCCGACAGTTCGGGCTACACCTTC. Its translation: CASSPDSSGYTF.

This chain uses TRBV3-1 (or the pseudogene TRBV3-2) with TRBJ2-5; TRBD2 might be the D (6 bases). The V gene's germline CDR1 is LGHDT and CDR2 YNNKEL (reference sequence). V gave up 4 bases and J gave up 2 bases, with 17 bases separating them. The CDR3 is made up of 16 amino acids. The CDR3 DNA sequence: TGTGCCAGCAGCCCCACGGTGGTAGCGGCTCAAGAGACCCAGTACTTC. It yields the protein CASSPTVVAAQETQYF.

This chain joins TRBV10-3 and TRBJ2-6; TRBD2 agrees at 9 bases. The CDR3 covers 19 residues. Germline V lookup: CDR1 ENHRY, CDR2 SYGVKD. J gave up 3 bases and V 0 bases, and 9 bases lay outside the gene matches. The CDR3 sequence is CAISESLAGSRGGANVLTF. The CDR3 DNA reads as TGTGCCATCAGTGAGTCGCTAGCGGGGTCTAGAGGTGGGGCCAACGTCCTGACTTTC.

The V call is TRBV4-3, the J call TRBJ1-4; D is uncertain. With 4 bases removed from V and 6 bases from J, the gap between germline ends came to 12 bases. CDR1 LGHNA and CDR2 YSLEER come from the germline V gene. This CDR3 region has 14 residues. CDR3: CASSPRGDYEKLFF. CDR3 nucleotide sequence: TGCGCCAGCAGCCCTCGGGGAGATTATGAAAAACTGTTTTTT.

The chain has TRBV6-2 or TRBV6-3 and TRBJ1-1; 8 bases are a match to TRBD1. There are 11 residues in the CDR3. Germline V gene data show CDR1 as MNHEY and CDR2 as SVGEGT. V shed 6 bases, J shed 12 bases, and the junction held 6 bases outside the gene matches. The CDR3 region has the DNA TGTGCCAGCAGCATGGGACAGGTCACTTTCTTT. Protein product: CASSMGQVTFF.

This clone was seen a few times. The V call is TRBV9, the J call TRBJ2-1; D possibly corresponds to TRBD2 (5 bases). Germline V lookup: CDR1 SGDLS, CDR2 YYNGEE. V dropped 0 bases and J dropped 7 bases, with 5 bases sitting between them. The CDR3 spans 12 residues. The CDR3 loop is CASSVAGNEQFF. The CDR3 DNA reads TGTGCCAGCAGCGTAGCGGGGAATGAGCAGTTCTTC. Using reference TRBV9 and TRBJ2-1 for the parts outside the CDR3, the full variable domain is DSGVTQTPKHLITATGQRVTLRCSPRSGDLSVYWYQQSLDQGLQFLIQYYNGEERAKGNILERFSAQQFPDLHSELNLSSLELGDSALYFCASSVAGNEQFFGPGTRLTVL.

The J gene is TRBJ1-1, the V gene TRBV5-4; D is ambiguous. The germline V gene has CDR1 SGHNT and CDR2 YYREEE (reference sequence). Trimming left V 1 base short and J 4 bases short, with 8 bases between. The CDR3 spans 13 residues. The CDR3: CASSLLGGTEAFF. The CDR3 region has the DNA TGTGCCAGCAGCTTGTTAGGAGGCACTGAAGCTTTCTTT.

The chain carries TRBV19 and TRBJ1-5, with a weak D call TRBD1 (6 bases). V gave up 3 bases and J gave up 4 bases, with 13 bases separating them. CDR1 and CDR2 from the germline V gene are LNHDA and SQIVND (reference sequence). There are 15 residues in the CDR3. The CDR3 reads CASSMGALGNQPQHF. The CDR3 bases are TGTGCCAGTAGTATGGGGGCACTTGGGAATCAGCCCCAGCATTTT.

The rearrangement uses TRBV5-1 and TRBJ1-1, with 11 bases that match TRBD1. The germline V gene encodes CDR1 SGHRS and CDR2 YFSETQ. CDR3 length: 14 amino acids. V was clipped by 4 bases and J by 8 bases; unmatched bases: 7. Here the CDR3 reads CASSRTGGFAEAFF. The CDR3 bases are TGCGCCAGCAGCCGGACAGGGGGCTTTGCCGAAGCTTTCTTT.

The J gene is TRBJ2-7, the V gene TRBV19; 11 bases align to TRBD2. Germline V gene lookup returns CDR1 LNHDA and CDR2 SQIVND (reference sequence). The CDR3 has 17 amino acids. The V segment lost 7 bases and the J segment 2 bases; nucleotides outside the gene matches: 13. CDR3 region: CASMRSSGGESAYEQYF. The CDR3 DNA reads as TGTGCCAGTATGAGGAGTAGCGGGGGGGAGTCCGCCTACGAGCAGTACTTC.

This clone was counted once. The rearrangement links TRBV5-1 to TRBJ1-2; 7 nucleotides line up with TRBD1. The V gene's germline CDR1 is SGHRS and CDR2 YFSETQ. This CDR3 comprises 15 residues. The V gene end was trimmed by 4 bases and the J gene end by 0 bases; junction bases not matched to a gene: 6. This chain's CDR3 is CASSLGTETNYGYTF. In DNA, the CDR3 is TGCGCCAGCAGCCTCGGGACAGAAACTAACTATGGCTACACCTTC.

This clone was seen more than once but under ten times. This chain uses TRBV7-2 with TRBJ1-2; D gene ambiguous. The CDR3 loop spans 14 amino acids. V lost 5 bases and J lost 6, with 16 bases in between. CDR1 is SGHTA, CDR2 FQGNSA, per germline. The chain's CDR3 is CASSQRRPYNGYTF. The CDR3, as DNA: TGTGCCAGCAGCCAAAGGAGGCCGTACAATGGCTACACCTTC.

J is TRBJ2-1 and V is TRBV5-1; 16 bases align to TRBD2. The CDR3 consists of 17 residues. Unmatched junction bases numbered 3, after V lost 3 bases and J lost 3 bases. Germline lookup yields CDR1 SGHRS and CDR2 YFSETQ. CDR3 nucleotide sequence: TGCGCCAGCAGCTGGGGACTAGCGGGGGGGCACTACAATGAGCAGTTCTTC. Amino acid sequence: CASSWGLAGGHYNEQFF. The whole variable domain, remainder taken from reference TRBV5-1 and TRBJ2-1, is KAGVTQTPRYLIKTRGQQVTLSCSPISGHRSVSWYQQTPGQGLQFLFEYFSETQRNKGNFPGRFSGRQFSNSRSEMNVSTLELGDSALYLCASSWGLAGGHYNEQFFGPGTRLTVL.

The chain joins TRBV6-2 or TRBV6-3 to TRBJ1-1; 11 nucleotides match TRBD1. J was trimmed by 4 bases and V by 4 bases; bases with no gene match: 5. This CDR3 has 15 residues. CDR1 is MNHEY and CDR2 is SVGEGT in the germline V gene. CDR3 region: CASSWTGGEGTEAFF. CDR3 bases: TGTGCCAGCAGTTGGACAGGGGGCGAGGGCACTGAAGCTTTCTTT.

V is TRBV7-9 and J is TRBJ1-5; D remains ambiguous. CDR1 and CDR2 from the germline V gene are SEHNR and FQNEAQ (reference sequence). There are 15 residues in the CDR3. V lost 5 bases, J lost 0 bases, and 11 bases lay in between. The CDR3 region has the DNA TGTGCCAGCAGCGGGCCGGGGTATAGCAATCAGCCCCAGCATTTT. It codes for CASSGPGYSNQPQHF.

This chain links TRBV6-2 or TRBV6-3 with TRBJ1-5, with TRBD1 matching 8 bases. CDR1 is MNHEY and CDR2 is SVGEGT in the germline V gene. J gave up 9 bases and V 4 bases, and 11 bases lay outside the gene matches. This CDR3 has 15 amino acids. The CDR3, as DNA: TGTGCCAGCAGTTCCGGGACAGGTGACCTGTGGCCCCAGCATTTT. The encoded protein is CASSSGTGDLWPQHF.